These T cell receptor beta chains were read from a single sample in a study of early T cells in non-severe SARS-CoV-2 infection. From the 5' RACE reads, TCRdb called clonotypes with MiXCR, one entry per CDR3 protein. Of 25,000 to 30,000 distinct CDR3 sequences in the sample, roughly 4% were seen once. Sequenced material: whole blood. These receptors were collected from an adult who was a healthcare worker with PCR-confirmed SARS-CoV-2 infection or an uninfected control (not recorded which). Both conserved end residues are part of each CDR3. The D gene is left open where the match is weak. The size of a clone is reported for some rows only, either as once, few or many, or as a class for expanded clones.

J gene | V gene | D gene | clone size | CDR3 DNA | CDR3 protein
TRBJ2-7 | TRBV6-6 | . | many | TGTGCCAGCAGCGGGCGGGACGAAACCTACGAGCAGTACTTC | CASSGRDETYEQYF
TRBJ2-1 | TRBV5-1 | TRBD2 | many | TGCGCCAGCGCTGGGGGGACTAGTTTCAATGAGCAGTTCTTC | CASAGGTSFNEQFF
TRBJ2-1 | TRBV12-5 | . | many | TGTGCTAGTGGTTTTTCGGTCTCCTACAATGAGCAGTTCTTC | CASGFSVSYNEQFF
TRBJ1-1 | TRBV18 | . | many | TGTGCCAGCTCACCTTTTATATACGGGGGGAGAGGAACTGAAGCTTTCTTT | CASSPFIYGGRGTEAFF
TRBJ1-5 | TRBV5-6 | TRBD1 | many | TGTGCCAGCAGCTTTGGTACAGGGGGCAATCAGCCCCAGCATTTT | CASSFGTGGNQPQHF
TRBJ2-7 | TRBV18 | . | many | TGTGCCAGCTCACCAATAGAGGGAAGGGAAGAGCAGTACTTC | CASSPIEGREEQYF
TRBJ2-7 | TRBV5-1 | TRBD2 | few | TGCGCCAGCAGCACCCGCGGGGGGGCTTCCTACGAGCAGTACTTC | CASSTRGGASYEQYF
TRBJ2-7 | TRBV28 | . | many | TGTGCCAGCAGCCCCTACGAGCAGTACTTC | CASSPYEQYF
TRBJ2-7 | TRBV7-9 | . | many | TGTGCCAGCAGCTTACCGGGCCTGGACGAGCAGTACTTC | CASSLPGLDEQYF
TRBJ2-5 | TRBV5-6 | . | many | TGTGCCAGCAGCTTGGTGGGGGGGCCAAGACAAGAGACCCAGTACTTC | CASSLVGGPRQETQYF
TRBJ2-1 | TRBV20-1 | TRBD2 | . | TGCAGTGCTAGAGGACTAGCGGGGAAGGGAAATGAGCAGTTCTTC | CSARGLAGKGNEQFF
TRBJ2-2 | TRBV4-1 | . | many | TGCGCCAGCAAACCCGGACCGAACACCGGGGAGCTGTTTTTT | CASKPGPNTGELFF
TRBJ2-4 | TRBV4-1 | TRBD2 | few | TGCGCCAGCAGCCATTTGGGACTAGCAGAAAACATTCAGTACTTC | CASSHLGLAENIQYF
TRBJ2-3 | TRBV21-1 | . | . | TGTGCCAGCAGCGCCTGTCTAGCGTGGGGCACAGATACGCAGTATTTT | CASSACLAWGTDTQYF
TRBJ2-7 | TRBV20-1 | . | few | TGCAGTGCTAGCGGGGGACACCTTGGCGAGCAGTACTTC | CSASGGHLGEQYF
TRBJ2-5 | TRBV18 | . | many | TGTGCCAGCTCACCACCCCCGTACCAAGAGACCCAGTACTTC | CASSPPPYQETQYF
TRBJ2-7 | TRBV6-6 | . | many | TGTGCCAGCAGCGGAACTGCCTACGAGCAGTACTTC | CASSGTAYEQYF
TRBJ2-2 | TRBV20-1 | TRBD1 | few | TGCAGAGCACAGGGGGCGCCGGACACCGGGGAGCTGTTTTTT | CRAQGAPDTGELFF
TRBJ2-5 | TRBV2 | . | . | TGTGCCAGCTGCAGGTTGAGCGAGACCCAGTACTTC | CASCRLSETQYF
TRBJ2-5 | TRBV2 | . | few | TGTGCCAGCAAGGTAGTGGCGGACGGGACCCAGTACTTC | CASKVVADGTQYF
TRBJ2-1 | TRBV11-2 | . | many | TGTGCCAGCAGCTTAGCCCCCGCCCGACAGGCGAGCTACAATGAGCAGTTCTTC | CASSLAPARQASYNEQFF
TRBJ2-2 | TRBV29-1 | . | many | TGCAGCGCGGGACCCCTTCCTCCTTTTAACACCGGGGAGCTGTTTTTT | CSAGPLPPFNTGELFF
TRBJ1-1 | TRBV11-2 | . | few | TGTGCCAGCAGCTTATCGACGGGCACTGAAGCTTTCTTT | CASSLSTGTEAFF
TRBJ1-4 | TRBV20-1 | . | many | TGCAGTGCTAGAGATGAGGAGAGAGGGGTCGGTGAAAAACTGTTTTTT | CSARDEERGVGEKLFF
TRBJ1-6 | TRBV6-1 | . | many | TGTGCCAGCGATGAATCCGGGGATTCACCCCTCCACTTT | CASDESGDSPLHF
TRBJ2-5 | TRBV2 | . | many | TGTGCCAGCAGTGAAGCTCCGGGGTTCCAAGAGACCCAGTACTTC | CASSEAPGFQETQYF
TRBJ1-3 | TRBV12-3/TRBV12-4 | . | many | TGTGCCAGCAGTCCCAGGGAAGGGCCTGGAAACACCATATATTTT | CASSPREGPGNTIYF
TRBJ2-2 | TRBV11-3 | . | medium-sized | TGTGCCAGCAGCACCGGACGGACGGCCGGGACCGGGGAGCTGTTTTTT | CASSTGRTAGTGELFF
TRBJ2-2 | TRBV4-2 | TRBD2 | . | TGTGCCAGCAGCCAAGAGATAGCGGGAGAGACCGGGGAGCTGTTTTTT | CASSQEIAGETGELFF
TRBJ2-6 | TRBV11-2 | . | few | TGTGCCAGCCGCCGGGGAGGAGGTCCTCGTGCTGGGGCCAACGTCCTGACTTTC | CASRRGGGPRAGANVLTF
TRBJ2-7 | TRBV18 | . | many | TGTGCCAGCTCATGGATGAACTCCTACGAGCAGTACTTC | CASSWMNSYEQYF
TRBJ2-1 | TRBV12-3/TRBV12-4 | . | many | TGTGCCAGCAGTCACTCATCGAGCTCCTACAATGAGCAGTTCTTC | CASSHSSSSYNEQFF
TRBJ2-1 | TRBV4-2 | . | . | TGTGCCAGCAGCCAAGATTTGGGACGGCGGTATGTTAAGTTCTTC | CASSQDLGRRYVKFF
TRBJ2-3 | TRBV6-2/TRBV6-3 | TRBD2 | many | TGTGCCAGCAGTCGTAGCGGGAGATTTGGAACAGATACGCAGTATTTT | CASSRSGRFGTDTQYF
TRBJ1-2 | TRBV28 | . | many | TGTGCCACCCGACCTGGACAGACCTATGGCTACACCTTC | CATRPGQTYGYTF
TRBJ2-7 | TRBV12-3/TRBV12-4 | TRBD1 | many | TGTGCCAGCAGTTTCACGGGACAGATCTACGAGCAGTACTTC | CASSFTGQIYEQYF
TRBJ2-5 | TRBV7-6 | . | many | TGTGCCAGCAGCTTAGCCGAAGAGACCCAGTACTTC | CASSLAEETQYF
TRBJ2-7 | TRBV28 | . | many | TGTGCCAGCAGTTTAAAAGTGGATAGGGAGCAGTACTTC | CASSLKVDREQYF
TRBJ1-5 | TRBV20-1 | . | few | TGCAGTGCTAGTCGGGATAGGGGTGGAGGTCAGCCCCAGCATTTT | CSASRDRGGGQPQHF
TRBJ1-1 | TRBV10-2 | . | many | TGCGCCAGCAGTGAGACTCTTAAGATGAACACTGAAGCTTTCTTT | CASSETLKMNTEAFF
TRBJ2-1 | TRBV4-2 | TRBD2 | many | TGTGCCAGCAGCCGGGAAGTCGGGGGGGCCTACAATGAGCAGTTCTTC | CASSREVGGAYNEQFF
TRBJ2-1 | TRBV5-1 | . | many | TGCGCCAGCAGCTGGGGGGACAGACACAATGAGCAGTTCTTC | CASSWGDRHNEQFF
TRBJ1-1 | TRBV5-5 | . | many | TGTGCCAGCAGCTTGTCGTTCGTGAAACGAACTGAAGCTTTCTTT | CASSLSFVKRTEAFF
TRBJ2-7 | TRBV29-1 | . | many | TGCAGCGTTGAATTTGGGTCAGGGTCCAGCGAGCAGTACTTC | CSVEFGSGSSEQYF
TRBJ2-3 | TRBV11-3 | . | few | TGTGCCACCCGGGGCACAGATACGCAGTATTTT | CATRGTDTQYF
TRBJ1-5 | TRBV3-1 | . | many | TGTGCCAGCAGCCAAGATTGGGGGGATCAGCCCCAGCATTTT | CASSQDWGDQPQHF
TRBJ2-2 | TRBV15 | . | many | TGTGCCACCAGCAGAGAGAGAGTCCGGACGGGGGATATGGAGCTGTTTTTT | CATSRERVRTGDMELFF
TRBJ1-1 | TRBV6-1 | . | many | TGTGCCAGCAGGGAAACCTTGAACACTGAAGCTTTCTTT | CASRETLNTEAFF